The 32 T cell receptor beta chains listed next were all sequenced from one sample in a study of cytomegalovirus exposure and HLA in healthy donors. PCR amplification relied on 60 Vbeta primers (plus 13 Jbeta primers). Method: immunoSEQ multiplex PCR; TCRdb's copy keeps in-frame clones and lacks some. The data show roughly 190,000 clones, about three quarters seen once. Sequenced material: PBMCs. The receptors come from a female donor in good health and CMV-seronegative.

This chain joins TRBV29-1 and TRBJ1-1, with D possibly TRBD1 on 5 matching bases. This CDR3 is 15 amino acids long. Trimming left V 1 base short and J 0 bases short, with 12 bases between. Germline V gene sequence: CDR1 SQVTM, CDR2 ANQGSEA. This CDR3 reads CSVEVTGSMNTEAFF. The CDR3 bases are TGCAGCGTTGAAGTTACAGGTTCAATGAACACTGAAGCTTTCTTT.

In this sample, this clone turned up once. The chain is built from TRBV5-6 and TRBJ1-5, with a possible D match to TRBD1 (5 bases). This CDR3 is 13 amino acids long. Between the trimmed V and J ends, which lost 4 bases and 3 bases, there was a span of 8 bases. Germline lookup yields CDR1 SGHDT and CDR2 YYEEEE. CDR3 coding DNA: TGTGCCAGCAGCCTGGGGCCCAATCAGCCCCAGCATTTT. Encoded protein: CASSLGPNQPQHF.

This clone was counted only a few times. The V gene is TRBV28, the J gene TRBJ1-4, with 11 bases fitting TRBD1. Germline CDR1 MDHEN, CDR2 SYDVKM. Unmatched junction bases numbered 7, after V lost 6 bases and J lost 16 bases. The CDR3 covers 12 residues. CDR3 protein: CASSYRDRGWFF. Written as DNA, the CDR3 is TGTGCCAGCAGCTATCGGGACAGGGGGTGGTTTTTT.

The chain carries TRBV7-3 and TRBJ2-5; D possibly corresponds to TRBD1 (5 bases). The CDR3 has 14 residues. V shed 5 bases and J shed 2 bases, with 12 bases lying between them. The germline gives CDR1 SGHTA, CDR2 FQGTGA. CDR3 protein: CASSPKGAQETQYF. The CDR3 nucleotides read TGTGCCAGCAGCCCAAAAGGGGCTCAAGAGACCCAGTACTTC.

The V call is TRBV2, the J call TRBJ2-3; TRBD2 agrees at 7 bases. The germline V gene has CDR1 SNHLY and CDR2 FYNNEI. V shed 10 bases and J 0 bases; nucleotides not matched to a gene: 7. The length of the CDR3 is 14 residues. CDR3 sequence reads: CATAGGYSTDTQYF. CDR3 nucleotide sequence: TGTGCCACAGCCGGGGGGTACAGCACAGATACGCAGTATTTT. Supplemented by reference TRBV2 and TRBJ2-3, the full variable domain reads EPEVTQTPSHQVTQMGQEVILRCVPISNHLYFYWYRQILGQKVEFLVSFYNNEISEKSEIFDDQFSVERPDGSNFTLKIRSTKLEDSAMYFCATAGGYSTDTQYFGPGTRLTVL.

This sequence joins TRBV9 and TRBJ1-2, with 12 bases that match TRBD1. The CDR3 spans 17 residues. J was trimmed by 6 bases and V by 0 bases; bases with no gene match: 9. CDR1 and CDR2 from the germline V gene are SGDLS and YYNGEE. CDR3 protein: CASSVVGTGGVSDGYTF. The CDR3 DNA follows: TGTGCCAGCAGCGTAGTGGGGACAGGGGGCGTAAGCGATGGCTACACCTTC.

The CDR3 DNA reads TGTGCCAGCAGCCTCCGATTACCACAGGGGGCGTCCACAGATACGCAGTATTTT. Its translation is CASSLRLPQGASTDTQYF. The chain joins TRBV4-2 to TRBJ2-3; 9 bases line up with TRBD1. This CDR3 has 18 amino acids. In germline, CDR1 is LGHNA, CDR2 YNFKEQ. V lost 4 bases and J lost 2; bases outside the gene matches: 13.

CDR3 DNA: TGTGCCAGCAGCTTAGGGGGTAATGGAGGCCGGCAGTTCTTC. Protein product: CASSLGGNGGRQFF. The chain recombines TRBV7-8 with TRBJ2-1; a weak D match, TRBD2 (5 bases). Germline V gives CDR1 SGHVS, CDR2 FQNEAQ. This CDR3 has 14 amino acids. V gave up 1 base and J gave up 12 bases, with 16 bases separating them.

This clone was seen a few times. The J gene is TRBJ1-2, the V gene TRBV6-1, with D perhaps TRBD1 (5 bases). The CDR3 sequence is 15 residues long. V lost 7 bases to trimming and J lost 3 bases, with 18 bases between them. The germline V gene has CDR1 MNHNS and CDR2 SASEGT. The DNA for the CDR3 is TGTGCCAGCATAACGGGGGACTTCGGGGACTATGGCTACACCTTC. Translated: CASITGDFGDYGYTF.

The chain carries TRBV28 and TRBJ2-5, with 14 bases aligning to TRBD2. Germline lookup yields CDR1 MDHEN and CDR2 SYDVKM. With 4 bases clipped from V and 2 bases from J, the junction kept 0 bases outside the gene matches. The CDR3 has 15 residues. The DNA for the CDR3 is TGTGCCAGCAGTTGGACTAGCGGGGGGCAAGAGACCCAGTACTTC. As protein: CASSWTSGGQETQYF. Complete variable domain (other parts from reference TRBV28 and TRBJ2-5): DVKVTQSSRYLVKRTGEKVFLECVQDMDHENMFWYRQDPGLGLRLIYFSYDVKMKEKGDIPEGYSVSREKKERFSLILESASTNQTSMYLCASSWTSGGQETQYFGPGTRLLVL.

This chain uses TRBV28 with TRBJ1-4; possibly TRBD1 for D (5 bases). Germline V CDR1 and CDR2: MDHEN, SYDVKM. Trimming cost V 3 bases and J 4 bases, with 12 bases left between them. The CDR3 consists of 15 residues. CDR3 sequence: CASSFSGGSNEKLFF. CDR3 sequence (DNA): TGTGCCAGCAGTTTTTCGGGGGGAAGTAATGAAAAACTGTTTTTT. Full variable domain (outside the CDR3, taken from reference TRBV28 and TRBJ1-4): DVKVTQSSRYLVKRTGEKVFLECVQDMDHENMFWYRQDPGLGLRLIYFSYDVKMKEKGDIPEGYSVSREKKERFSLILESASTNQTSMYLCASSFSGGSNEKLFFGSGTQLSVL.

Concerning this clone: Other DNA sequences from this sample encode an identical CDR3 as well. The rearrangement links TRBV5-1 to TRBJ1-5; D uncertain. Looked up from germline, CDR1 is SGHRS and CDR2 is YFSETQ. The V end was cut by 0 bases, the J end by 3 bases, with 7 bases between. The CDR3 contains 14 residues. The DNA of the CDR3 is TGCGCCAGCAGCTTGGGGCAGGACAATCAGCCCCAGCATTTT. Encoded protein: CASSLGQDNQPQHF.

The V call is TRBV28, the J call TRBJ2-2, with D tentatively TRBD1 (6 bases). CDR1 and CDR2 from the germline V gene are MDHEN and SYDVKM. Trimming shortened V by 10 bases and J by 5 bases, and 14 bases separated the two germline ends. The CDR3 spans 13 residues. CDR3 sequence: CAKQGPKTGELFF. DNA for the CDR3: TGTGCCAAACAGGGCCCTAAGACCGGGGAGCTGTTTTTT.

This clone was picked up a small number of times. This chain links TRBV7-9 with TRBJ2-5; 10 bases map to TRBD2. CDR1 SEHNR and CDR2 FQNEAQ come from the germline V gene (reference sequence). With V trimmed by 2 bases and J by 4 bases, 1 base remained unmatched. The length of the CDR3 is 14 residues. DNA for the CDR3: TGTGCCAGCAGCTTAAGACTAGCGGGAGAGACCCAGTACTTC. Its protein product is CASSLRLAGETQYF.

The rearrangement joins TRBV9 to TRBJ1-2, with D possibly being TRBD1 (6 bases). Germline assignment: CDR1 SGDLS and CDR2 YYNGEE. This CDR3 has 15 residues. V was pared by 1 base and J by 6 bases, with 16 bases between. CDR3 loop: CASSVMDSHYDGYTF. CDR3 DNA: TGTGCCAGCAGCGTAATGGACAGCCACTATGATGGCTACACCTTC.

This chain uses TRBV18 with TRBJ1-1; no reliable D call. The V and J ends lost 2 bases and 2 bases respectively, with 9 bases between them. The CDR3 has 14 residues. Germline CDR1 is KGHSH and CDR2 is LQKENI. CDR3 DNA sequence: TGTGCCAGCTCACCAAGGGAGGCCAACACTGAAGCTTTCTTT. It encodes CASSPREANTEAFF.

The CDR3 protein is CASSSLSGETTEAFF. As DNA, the CDR3 is TGCGCCAGCAGCTCCCTGTCCGGGGAGACCACTGAAGCTTTCTTT. V and J are TRBV5-1 and TRBJ1-1; no reliable D call. Germline CDR1 reads SGHRS; CDR2 reads YFSETQ. The CDR3 runs 15 residues. Trimming removed 3 bases at V and 4 bases at J, with 16 bases between.

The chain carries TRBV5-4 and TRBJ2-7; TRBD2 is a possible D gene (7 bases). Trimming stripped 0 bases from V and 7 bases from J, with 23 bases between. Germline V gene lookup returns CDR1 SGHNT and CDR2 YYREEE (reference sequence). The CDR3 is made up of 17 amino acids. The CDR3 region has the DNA TGTGCCAGCAGCTTGGCGGACATGTTCCGGAGGGGGGGAGAGCAGTACTTC. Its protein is CASSLADMFRRGGEQYF.

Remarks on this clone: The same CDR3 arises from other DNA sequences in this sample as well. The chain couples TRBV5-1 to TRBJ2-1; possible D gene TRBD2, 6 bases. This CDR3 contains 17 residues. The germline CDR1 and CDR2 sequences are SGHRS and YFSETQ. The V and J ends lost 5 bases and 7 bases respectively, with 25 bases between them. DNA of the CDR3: TGCGCCAGCAGGCAGACAATTAGCGGAGGGGCCGGTAATGAGCAGTTCTTC. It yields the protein CASRQTISGGAGNEQFF.

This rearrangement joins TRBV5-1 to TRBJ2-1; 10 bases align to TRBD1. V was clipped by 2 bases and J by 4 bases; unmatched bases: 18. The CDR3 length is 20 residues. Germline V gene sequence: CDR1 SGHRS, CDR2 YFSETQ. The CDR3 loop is CASSFLDAGTGETGYNEQFF. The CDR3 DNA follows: TGCGCCAGCAGCTTTCTAGATGCCGGGACAGGGGAAACCGGGTACAATGAGCAGTTCTTC.

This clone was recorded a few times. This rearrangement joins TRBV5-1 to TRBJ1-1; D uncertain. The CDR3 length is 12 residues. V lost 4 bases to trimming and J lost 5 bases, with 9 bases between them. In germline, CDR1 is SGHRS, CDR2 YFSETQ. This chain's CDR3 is CASSRVQTEAFF. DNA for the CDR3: TGCGCCAGCAGCCGGGTGCAGACTGAAGCTTTCTTT.

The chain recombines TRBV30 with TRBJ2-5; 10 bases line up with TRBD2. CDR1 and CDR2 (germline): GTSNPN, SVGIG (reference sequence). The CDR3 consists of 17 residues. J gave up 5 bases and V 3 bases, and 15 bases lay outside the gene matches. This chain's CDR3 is CAWSDTIAGGWAETQYF. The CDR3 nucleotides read TGTGCCTGGAGCGATACAATAGCGGGGGGCTGGGCGGAGACCCAGTACTTC. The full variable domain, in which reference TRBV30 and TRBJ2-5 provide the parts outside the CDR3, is SQTIHQWPATLVQPVGSPLSLECTVEGTSNPNLYWYRQAAGRGLQLLFYSVGIGQISSEVPQNLSASRPQDRQFILSSKKLLLSDSGFYLCAWSDTIAGGWAETQYFGPGTRLLVL.

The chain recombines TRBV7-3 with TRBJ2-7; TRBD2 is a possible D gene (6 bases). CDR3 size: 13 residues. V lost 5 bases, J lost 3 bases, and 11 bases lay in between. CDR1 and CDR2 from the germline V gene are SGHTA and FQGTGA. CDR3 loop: CASSRGGYYEQYF. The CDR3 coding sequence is TGTGCCAGCAGCCGGGGAGGCTACTACGAGCAGTACTTC.

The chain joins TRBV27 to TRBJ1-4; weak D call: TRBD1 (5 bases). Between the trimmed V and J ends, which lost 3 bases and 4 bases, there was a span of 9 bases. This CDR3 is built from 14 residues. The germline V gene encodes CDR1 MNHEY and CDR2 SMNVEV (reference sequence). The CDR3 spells CASSFGGGNEKLFF. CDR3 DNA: TGTGCCAGCAGTTTCGGGGGAGGTAATGAAAAACTGTTTTTT.

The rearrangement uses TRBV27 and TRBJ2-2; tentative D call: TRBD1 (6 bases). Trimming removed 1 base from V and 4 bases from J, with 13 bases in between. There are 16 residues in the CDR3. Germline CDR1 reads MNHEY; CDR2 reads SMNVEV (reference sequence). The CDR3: CASSLFSGTSTGELFF. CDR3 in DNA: TGTGCCAGCAGTTTATTCTCCGGGACAAGCACCGGGGAGCTGTTTTTT.

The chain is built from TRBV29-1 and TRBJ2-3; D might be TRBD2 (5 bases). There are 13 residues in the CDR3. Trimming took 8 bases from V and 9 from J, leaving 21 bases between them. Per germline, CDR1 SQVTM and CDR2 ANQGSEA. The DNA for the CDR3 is TGCAGCTCAGAGGCGGAGGACCCCTTGACGCAGTATTTT. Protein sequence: CSSEAEDPLTQYF.

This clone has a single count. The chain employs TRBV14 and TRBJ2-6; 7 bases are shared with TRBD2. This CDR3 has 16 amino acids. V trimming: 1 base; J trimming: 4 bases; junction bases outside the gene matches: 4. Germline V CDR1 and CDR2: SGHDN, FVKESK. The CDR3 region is CASSQVGGSGANVLTF. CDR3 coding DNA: TGTGCCAGCAGCCAAGTCGGGGGGTCCGGGGCCAACGTCCTGACTTTC.

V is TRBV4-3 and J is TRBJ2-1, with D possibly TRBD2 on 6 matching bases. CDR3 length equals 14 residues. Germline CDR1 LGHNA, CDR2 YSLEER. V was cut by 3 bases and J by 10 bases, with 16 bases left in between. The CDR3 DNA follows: TGCGCCAGCAGCCAGGGGGGAACAACCGACGAGCAGTTCTTC. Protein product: CASSQGGTTDEQFF.

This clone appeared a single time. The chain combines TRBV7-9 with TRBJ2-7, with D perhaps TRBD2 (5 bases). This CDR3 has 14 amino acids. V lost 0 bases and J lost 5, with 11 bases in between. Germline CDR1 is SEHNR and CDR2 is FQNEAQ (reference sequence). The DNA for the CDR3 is TGTGCCAGCAGCTTAGCGAGGGAGTGGGACGAGCAGTACTTC. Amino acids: CASSLAREWDEQYF.

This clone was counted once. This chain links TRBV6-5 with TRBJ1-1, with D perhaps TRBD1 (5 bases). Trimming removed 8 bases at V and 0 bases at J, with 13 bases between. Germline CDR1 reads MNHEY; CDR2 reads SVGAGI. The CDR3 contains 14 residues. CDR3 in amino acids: CASSYWGVNTEAFF. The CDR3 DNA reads TGTGCCAGCTCCTACTGGGGGGTGAACACTGAAGCTTTCTTT.

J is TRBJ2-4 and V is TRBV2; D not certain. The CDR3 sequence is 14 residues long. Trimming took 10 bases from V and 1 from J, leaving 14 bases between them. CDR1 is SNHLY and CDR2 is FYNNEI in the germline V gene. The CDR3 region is CATRREAAKNIQYF. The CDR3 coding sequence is TGTGCCACACGGAGAGAGGCGGCCAAAAACATTCAGTACTTC.

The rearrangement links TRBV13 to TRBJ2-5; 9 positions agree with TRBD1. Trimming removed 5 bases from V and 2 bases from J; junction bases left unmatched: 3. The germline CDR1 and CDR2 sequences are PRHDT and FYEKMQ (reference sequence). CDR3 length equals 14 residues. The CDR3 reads CASSDGQGQETQYF. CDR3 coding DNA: TGTGCCAGCAGCGACGGACAGGGGCAAGAGACCCAGTACTTC.